Described below is a single TCR beta chain sequence and its context. As yet, its antigen is unknown. The CDR3 has 16 residues. Trimming stripped 2 bases from V and 7 bases from J, with 18 bases between. The V gene's germline CDR1 is MNHNS and CDR2 SASEGT. The data derive from a study of cytomegalovirus exposure and HLA in healthy donors. Study results and caveats: Being productive about 90% or about 30% of the time was typical of most TCR beta V segments in an earlier analysis.

A multiplex PCR was run with 60 Vbeta primers and 13 Jbeta primers. TCRdb's copy holds only in-frame clones and misses some; the assay was immunoSEQ multiplex PCR. The sample comprises about 170,000 clones, approximately 65% of which are singletons, and 2.5% to 3.5% rests with the top ten. The sample comprised PBMCs. The chain combines TRBV6-1 with TRBJ1-3, with D tentatively TRBD1 (5 bases). The clonotype originates from a man aged 35 to 55 in good health and CMV-seronegative. In DNA, the CDR3 is TGTGCCAGCAGTGAAATGGGGGGGACGTATCGGAACACCATATATTTT. Translating gives CASSEMGGTYRNTIYF.